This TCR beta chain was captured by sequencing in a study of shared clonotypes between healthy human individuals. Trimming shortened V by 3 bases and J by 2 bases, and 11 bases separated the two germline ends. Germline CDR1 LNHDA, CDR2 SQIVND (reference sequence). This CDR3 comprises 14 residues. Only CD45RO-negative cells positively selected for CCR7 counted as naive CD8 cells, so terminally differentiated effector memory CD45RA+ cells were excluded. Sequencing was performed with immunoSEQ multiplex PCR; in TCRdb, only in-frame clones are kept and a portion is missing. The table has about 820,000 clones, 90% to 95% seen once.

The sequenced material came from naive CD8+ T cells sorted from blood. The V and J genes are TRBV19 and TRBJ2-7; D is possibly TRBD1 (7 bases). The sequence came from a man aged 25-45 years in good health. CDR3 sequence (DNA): TGTGCCAGTAGTATGGCAGGGGGGCCCTACGAGCAGTACTTC. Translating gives CASSMAGGPYEQYF.